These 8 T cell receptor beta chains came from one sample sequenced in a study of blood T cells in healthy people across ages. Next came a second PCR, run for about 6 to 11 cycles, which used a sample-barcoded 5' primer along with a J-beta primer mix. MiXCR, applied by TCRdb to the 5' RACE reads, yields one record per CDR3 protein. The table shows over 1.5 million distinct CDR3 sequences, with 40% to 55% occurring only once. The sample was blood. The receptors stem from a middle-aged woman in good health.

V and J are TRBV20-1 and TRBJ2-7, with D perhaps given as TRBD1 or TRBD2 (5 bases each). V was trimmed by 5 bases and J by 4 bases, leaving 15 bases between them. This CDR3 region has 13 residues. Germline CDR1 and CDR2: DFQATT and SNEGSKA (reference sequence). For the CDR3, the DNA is TGCAGTGCTCCCCCAGATGGGGGTTACGAGCAGTACTTC. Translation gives CSAPPDGGYEQYF.

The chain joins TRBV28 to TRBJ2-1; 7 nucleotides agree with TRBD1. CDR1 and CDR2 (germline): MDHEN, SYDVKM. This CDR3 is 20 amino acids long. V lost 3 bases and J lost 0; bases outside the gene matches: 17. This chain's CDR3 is CASSLALTGSMPSSYNEQFF. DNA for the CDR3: TGTGCCAGCAGTTTGGCCCTGACAGGGAGTATGCCAAGCTCCTACAATGAGCAGTTCTTC.

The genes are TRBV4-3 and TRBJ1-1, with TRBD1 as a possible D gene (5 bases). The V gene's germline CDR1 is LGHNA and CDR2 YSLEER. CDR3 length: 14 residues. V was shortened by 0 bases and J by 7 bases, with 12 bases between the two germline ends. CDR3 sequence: CASSQDLVGGEAFF. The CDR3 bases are TGCGCCAGCAGCCAAGACCTCGTGGGGGGTGAAGCTTTCTTT.

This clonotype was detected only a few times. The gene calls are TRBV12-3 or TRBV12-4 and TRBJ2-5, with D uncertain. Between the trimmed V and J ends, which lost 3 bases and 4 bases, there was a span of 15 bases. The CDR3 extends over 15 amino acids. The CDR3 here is CASSLARRLGETQYF. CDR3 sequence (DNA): TGTGCCAGCAGTTTGGCCAGGCGGCTAGGAGAGACCCAGTACTTC.

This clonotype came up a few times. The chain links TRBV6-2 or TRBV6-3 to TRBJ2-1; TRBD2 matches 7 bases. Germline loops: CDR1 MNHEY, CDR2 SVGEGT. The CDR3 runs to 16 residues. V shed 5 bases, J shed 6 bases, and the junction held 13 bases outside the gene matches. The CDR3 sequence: CASSHPLAAGVNEQFF. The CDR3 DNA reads TGTGCCAGCAGTCATCCTTTAGCGGCGGGGGTCAATGAGCAGTTCTTC.

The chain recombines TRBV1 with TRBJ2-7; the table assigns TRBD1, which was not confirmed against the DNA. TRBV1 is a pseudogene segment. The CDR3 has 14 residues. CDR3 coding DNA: TGCACCAGCAGCCGTACGGGGCCGGACTACGAGCAGTACTTC. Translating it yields CTSSRTGPDYEQYF.

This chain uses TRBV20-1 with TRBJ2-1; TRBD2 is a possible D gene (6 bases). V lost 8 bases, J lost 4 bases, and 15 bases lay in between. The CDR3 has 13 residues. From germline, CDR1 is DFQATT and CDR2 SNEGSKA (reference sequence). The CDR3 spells CSRRRAGYNEQFF. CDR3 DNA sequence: TGCAGTCGGAGGAGGGCCGGATACAATGAGCAGTTCTTC.

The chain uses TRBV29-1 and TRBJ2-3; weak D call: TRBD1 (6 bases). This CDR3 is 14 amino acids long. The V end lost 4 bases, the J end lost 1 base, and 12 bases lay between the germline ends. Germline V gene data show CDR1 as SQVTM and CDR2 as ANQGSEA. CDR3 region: CSVGYRVGTDTQYF. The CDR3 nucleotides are TGCAGCGTTGGGTACAGGGTTGGCACAGATACGCAGTATTTT.